This T cell receptor (beta chain) was captured by sequencing in a study of cytomegalovirus exposure and HLA in healthy donors. Study conclusions and caveats: When analyzed later, a missense DCLRE1C variant was found to be linked to TCR beta V- and J-gene trimming. HLA alleles were associated with fewer than 20,000 TCR beta sequences in a later analysis at 0.05 false discovery rate.

The CDR3 totals 14 residues. The V gene lost 1 base and the J gene lost 4 bases, with 11 bases spanning the gap. Germline values: CDR1 SGHRS, CDR2 YFSETQ. Primers for the PCR totalled 60 Vbeta and 13 Jbeta. Only in-frame clones appear in the TCRdb table, and some are missing; sequencing was by immunoSEQ multiplex PCR. The data hold about 94,000 clones, with 81% observed a single time. The table lists this clone with a count of one. Its specificity is unknown. The rearrangement uses TRBV5-1 and TRBJ1-1; D not certain. The source is a human donor in good health. The sequenced material came from PBMCs. CDR3 sequence reads: CASSLPGTGTEAFF. CDR3 DNA: TGCGCCAGCAGCTTGCCCGGAACGGGCACTGAAGCTTTCTTT.